This TCR beta chain is drawn from a study of blood T cell repertoires in COVID-19. Study as a whole: PBMCs, B-cell-depleted T cells, or T cells provided the cDNA or gDNA that made up the material.

Only in-frame clones appear in the TCRdb table, and some are missing; sequencing was by immunoSEQ multiplex PCR. The sample lists 350,000 to 450,000 clones, 85% to 90% seen once, with over 2.5% in the top ten. The CDR3 sequence is 15 residues long. V was clipped by 4 bases and J by 2 bases, with 12 bases between them. Germline loops: CDR1 MNHEY, CDR2 SMNVEV (reference sequence). The source is a human donor in a cohort sampled during active COVID-19. The chain links TRBV27 to TRBJ1-5, with D unresolved. The sample taken for sequencing was peripheral blood. The CDR3 region is CASSSAAWGNQPQHF. CDR3 nucleotides: TGTGCCAGCAGTTCCGCGGCATGGGGCAATCAGCCCCAGCATTTT.